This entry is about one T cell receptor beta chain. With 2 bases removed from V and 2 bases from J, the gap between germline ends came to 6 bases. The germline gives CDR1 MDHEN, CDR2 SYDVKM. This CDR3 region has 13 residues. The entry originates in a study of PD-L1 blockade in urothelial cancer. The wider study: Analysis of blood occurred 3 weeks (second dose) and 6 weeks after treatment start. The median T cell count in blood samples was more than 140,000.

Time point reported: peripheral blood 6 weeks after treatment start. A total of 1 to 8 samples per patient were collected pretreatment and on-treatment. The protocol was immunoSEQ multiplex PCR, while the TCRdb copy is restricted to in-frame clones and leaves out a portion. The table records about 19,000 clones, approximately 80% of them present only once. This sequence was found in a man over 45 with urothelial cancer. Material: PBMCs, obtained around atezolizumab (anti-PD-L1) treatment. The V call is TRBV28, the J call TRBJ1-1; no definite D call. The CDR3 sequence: CASSLVRNTEAFF. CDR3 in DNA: TGTGCCAGCAGTTTAGTTAGAAACACTGAAGCTTTCTTT.